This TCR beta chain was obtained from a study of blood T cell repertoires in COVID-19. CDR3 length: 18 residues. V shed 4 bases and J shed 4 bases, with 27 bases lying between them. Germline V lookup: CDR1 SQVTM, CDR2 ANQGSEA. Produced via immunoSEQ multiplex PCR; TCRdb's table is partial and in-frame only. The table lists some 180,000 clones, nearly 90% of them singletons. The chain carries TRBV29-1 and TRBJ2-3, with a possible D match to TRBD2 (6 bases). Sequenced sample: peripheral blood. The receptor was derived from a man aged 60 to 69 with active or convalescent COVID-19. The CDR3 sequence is CSVGFSAPGLRGADTQYF. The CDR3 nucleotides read TGCAGCGTTGGATTTTCCGCACCGGGACTCCGAGGCGCAGATACGCAGTATTTT.